What follows is one TCR beta chain and its context. The table came from immunoSEQ multiplex PCR; TCRdb's copy has only in-frame clones and leaves some out. The sample carries about 100,000 clones, approximately 80% recorded once. This entry is derived from a study of blood T cell repertoires in COVID-19. This TCR was recovered from a man aged 60 to 69 with acute or convalescent COVID-19. The sequenced sample consisted of peripheral blood.

The CDR3 nucleotides read TGTGCCACCAGTGATCCCAGACAGGGGGGGCAGCCCCAGCATTTT. This codes for CATSDPRQGGQPQHF. The chain has TRBV24-1 and TRBJ1-5; 9 nucleotides match TRBD1. Germline values: CDR1 KGHDR, CDR2 SFDVKD. J gave up 7 bases and V 3 bases, and 6 bases lay outside the gene matches. The CDR3 has 15 amino acids.